Detailed here is one T cell receptor (beta chain). The entry originates in a study of cytomegalovirus exposure and HLA in healthy donors. Trimming took off 5 bases at V and 4 bases at J, with 20 bases between the two ends. The CDR3 sequence is 16 residues long. The germline gives CDR1 MGHRA, CDR2 YSYEKL. PCR was performed using 60 Vbeta and 13 Jbeta primers. Sequencing used immunoSEQ multiplex PCR; TCRdb keeps in-frame clones, though not all of them. In the table there are fewer than 150,000 clones, just under 80% of which are singletons. This sequence joins TRBV4-1 and TRBJ1-1; D gene unclear. The receptor was isolated from a man younger than 45 in good health and CMV-seronegative. The sequencing input was PBMCs. CDR3 region: CASSMTGLGAGTEAFF. The CDR3 nucleotides read TGCGCCAGCAGCATGACGGGCCTGGGAGCTGGCACTGAAGCTTTCTTT.